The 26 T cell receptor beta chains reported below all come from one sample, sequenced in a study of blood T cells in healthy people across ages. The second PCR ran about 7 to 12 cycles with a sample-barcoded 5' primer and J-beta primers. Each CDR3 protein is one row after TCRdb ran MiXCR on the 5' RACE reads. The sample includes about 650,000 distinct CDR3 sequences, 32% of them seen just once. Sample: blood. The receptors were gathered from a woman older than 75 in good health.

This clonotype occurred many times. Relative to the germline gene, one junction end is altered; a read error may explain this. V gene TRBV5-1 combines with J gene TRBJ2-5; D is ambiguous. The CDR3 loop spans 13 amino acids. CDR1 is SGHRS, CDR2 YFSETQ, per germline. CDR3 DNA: TGTGCCAGCAGCTTGGTGGGTCAAGAGACCCAGTACTTC. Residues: CASSLVGQETQYF.

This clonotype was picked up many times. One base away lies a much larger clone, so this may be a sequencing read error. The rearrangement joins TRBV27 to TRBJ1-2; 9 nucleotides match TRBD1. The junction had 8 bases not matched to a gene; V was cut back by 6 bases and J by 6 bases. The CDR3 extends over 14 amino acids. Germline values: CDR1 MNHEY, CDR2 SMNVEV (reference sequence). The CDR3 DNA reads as TGTGCCAGCAGCCGACAGGGGGACAGTGATGGCTACACCTTC. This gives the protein CASSRQGDSDGYTF.

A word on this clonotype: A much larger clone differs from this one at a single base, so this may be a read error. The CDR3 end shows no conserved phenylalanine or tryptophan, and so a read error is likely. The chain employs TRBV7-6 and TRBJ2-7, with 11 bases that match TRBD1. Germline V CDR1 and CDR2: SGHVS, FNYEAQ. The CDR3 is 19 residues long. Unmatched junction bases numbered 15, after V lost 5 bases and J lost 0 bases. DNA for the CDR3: TGTGCCAGCAGCCCTCGCGGTGGGACAGGGGGTAGGAGCTCCTACGAGCAGTACTTA. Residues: CASSPRGGTGGRSSYEQYL.

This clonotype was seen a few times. In nucleotides, the CDR3 is TGTGCCATCAGTCTCGGGACTAACCCTATGGAGCAGTACTTC. It translates to CAISLGTNPMEQYF. V is TRBV10-3 and J is TRBJ2-7, with 7 nucleotides matching TRBD2. Trimming took 5 bases from V and 7 from J; bases not matched to a gene: 11. The length of the CDR3 is 14 residues. Per germline, CDR1 ENHRY and CDR2 SYGVKD.

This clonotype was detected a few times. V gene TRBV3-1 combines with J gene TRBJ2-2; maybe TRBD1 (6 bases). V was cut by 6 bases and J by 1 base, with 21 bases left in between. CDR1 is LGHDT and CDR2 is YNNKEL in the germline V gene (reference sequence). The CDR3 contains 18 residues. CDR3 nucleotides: TGTGCCAGCAGTCCGCCGAGTCCCGGGACACAGAACACCGGGGAGCTGTTTTTT. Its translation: CASSPPSPGTQNTGELFF.

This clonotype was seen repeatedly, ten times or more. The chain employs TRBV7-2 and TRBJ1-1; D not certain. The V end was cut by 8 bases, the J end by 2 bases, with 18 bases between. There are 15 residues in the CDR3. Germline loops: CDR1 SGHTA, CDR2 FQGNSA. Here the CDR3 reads CASRGPGGVNTEAFF. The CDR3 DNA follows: TGTGCCAGCCGAGGACCGGGTGGGGTTAACACTGAAGCTTTCTTT.

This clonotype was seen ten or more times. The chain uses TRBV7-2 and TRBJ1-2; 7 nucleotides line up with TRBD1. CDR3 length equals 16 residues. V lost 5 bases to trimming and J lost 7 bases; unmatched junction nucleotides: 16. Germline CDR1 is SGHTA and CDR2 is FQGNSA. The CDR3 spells CASSPVGQDRSGGYTF. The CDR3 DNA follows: TGTGCCAGCAGCCCCGTTGGACAGGATCGATCAGGTGGCTACACCTTC.

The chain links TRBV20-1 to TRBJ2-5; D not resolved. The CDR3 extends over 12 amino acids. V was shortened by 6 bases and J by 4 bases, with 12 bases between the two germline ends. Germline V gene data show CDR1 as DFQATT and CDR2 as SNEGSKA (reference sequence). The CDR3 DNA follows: TGCAGTGCCGCTGGGGATGTAGAGACCCAGTACTTC. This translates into CSAAGDVETQYF.

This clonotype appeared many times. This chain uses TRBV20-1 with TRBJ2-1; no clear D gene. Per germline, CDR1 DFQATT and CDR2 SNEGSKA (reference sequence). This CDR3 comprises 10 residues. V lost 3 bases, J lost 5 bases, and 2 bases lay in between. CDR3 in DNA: TGCAGTGCTAGTGACAATGAGCAGTTCTTC. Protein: CSASDNEQFF.

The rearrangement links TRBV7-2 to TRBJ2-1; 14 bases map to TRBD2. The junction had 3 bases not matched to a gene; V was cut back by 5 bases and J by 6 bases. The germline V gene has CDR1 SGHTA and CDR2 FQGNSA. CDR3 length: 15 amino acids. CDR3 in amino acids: CASSRGTSGSNEQFF. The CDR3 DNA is TGTGCCAGCAGCCGGGGGACTAGCGGGAGCAATGAGCAGTTCTTC.

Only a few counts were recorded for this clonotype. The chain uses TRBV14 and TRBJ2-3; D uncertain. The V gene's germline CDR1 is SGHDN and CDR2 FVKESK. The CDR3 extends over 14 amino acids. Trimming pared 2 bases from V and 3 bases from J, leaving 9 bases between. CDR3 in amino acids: CASSQLLGTDTQYF. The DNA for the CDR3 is TGTGCCAGCAGCCAATTGTTAGGGACAGATACGCAGTATTTT.

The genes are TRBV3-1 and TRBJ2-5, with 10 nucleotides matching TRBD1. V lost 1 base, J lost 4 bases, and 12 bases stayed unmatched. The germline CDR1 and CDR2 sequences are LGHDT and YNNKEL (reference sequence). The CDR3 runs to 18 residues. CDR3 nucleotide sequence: TGTGCCAGCAGCCAAGGGATTGGACAGGGGGATTGGGGAGAGACCCAGTACTTC. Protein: CASSQGIGQGDWGETQYF.

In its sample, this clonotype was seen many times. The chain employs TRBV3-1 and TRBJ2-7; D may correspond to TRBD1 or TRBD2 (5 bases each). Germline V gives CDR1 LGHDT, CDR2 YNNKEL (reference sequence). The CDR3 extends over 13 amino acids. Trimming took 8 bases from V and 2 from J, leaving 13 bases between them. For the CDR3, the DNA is TGTGCCAGCCTAGGGACCTCCCCCTACGAGCAGTACTTC. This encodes CASLGTSPYEQYF.

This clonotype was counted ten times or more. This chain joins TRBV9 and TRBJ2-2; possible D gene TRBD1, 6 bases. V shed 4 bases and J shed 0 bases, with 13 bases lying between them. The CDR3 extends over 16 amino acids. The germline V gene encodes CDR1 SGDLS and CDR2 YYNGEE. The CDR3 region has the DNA TGTGCCAGCAGCCCCCAGGGGACGGCGAACACCGGGGAGCTGTTTTTT. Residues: CASSPQGTANTGELFF.

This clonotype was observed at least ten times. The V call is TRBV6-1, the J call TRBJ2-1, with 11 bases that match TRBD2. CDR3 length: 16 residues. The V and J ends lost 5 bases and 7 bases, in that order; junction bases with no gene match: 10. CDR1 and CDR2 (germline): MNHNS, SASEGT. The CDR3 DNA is TGTGCCAGCAGTAGAGCCCCCGGGACTAGCGGAAATGAGCAGTTCTTC. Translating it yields CASSRAPGTSGNEQFF.

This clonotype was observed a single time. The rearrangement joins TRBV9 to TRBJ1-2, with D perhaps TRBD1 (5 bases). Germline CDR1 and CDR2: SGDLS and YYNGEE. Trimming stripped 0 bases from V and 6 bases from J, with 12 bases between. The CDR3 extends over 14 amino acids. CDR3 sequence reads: CASSVGSRVHGYTF. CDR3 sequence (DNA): TGTGCCAGCAGCGTAGGTTCCAGGGTCCATGGCTACACCTTC.

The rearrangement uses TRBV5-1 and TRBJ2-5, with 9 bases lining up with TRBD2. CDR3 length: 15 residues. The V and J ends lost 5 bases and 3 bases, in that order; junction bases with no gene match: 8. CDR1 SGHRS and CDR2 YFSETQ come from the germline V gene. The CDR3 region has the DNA TGCGCCAGCAGGTCCTTAGCGGGAGAGGAAGAGACCCAGTACTTC. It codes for CASRSLAGEEETQYF.

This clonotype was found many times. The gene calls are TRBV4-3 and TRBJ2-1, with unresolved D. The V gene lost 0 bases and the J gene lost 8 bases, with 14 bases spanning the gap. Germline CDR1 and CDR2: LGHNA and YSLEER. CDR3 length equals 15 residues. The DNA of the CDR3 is TGCGCCAGCAGCCAAGATTTTGGGGAATTCCATGAGCAGTTCTTC. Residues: CASSQDFGEFHEQFF.

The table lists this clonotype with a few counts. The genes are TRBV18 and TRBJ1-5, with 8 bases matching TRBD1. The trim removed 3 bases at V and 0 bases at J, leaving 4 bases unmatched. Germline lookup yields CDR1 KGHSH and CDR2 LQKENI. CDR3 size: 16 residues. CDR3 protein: CASSPRTGNSNQPQHF. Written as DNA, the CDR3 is TGTGCCAGCTCACCTAGGACAGGGAATAGCAATCAGCCCCAGCATTTT.

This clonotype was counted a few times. The CDR3 loop is CASSSGGAPGDTQYF. For the CDR3, the DNA is TGTGCCAGCAGTTCGGGGGGCGCCCCCGGGGATACGCAGTATTTT. The chain carries TRBV28 and TRBJ2-3; D is possibly TRBD2 (7 bases). The CDR3 is made up of 15 amino acids. V lost 4 bases, J lost 6 bases, and 17 bases lay in between. Germline V gene data show CDR1 as MDHEN and CDR2 as SYDVKM.

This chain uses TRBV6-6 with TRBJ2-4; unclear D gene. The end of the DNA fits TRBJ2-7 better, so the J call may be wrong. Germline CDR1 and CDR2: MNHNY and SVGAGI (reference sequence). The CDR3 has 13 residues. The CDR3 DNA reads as TGTGCCAGCAGTTACTGGGGTGCCCACGAGCAGTACTTC. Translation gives CASSYWGAHEQYF.

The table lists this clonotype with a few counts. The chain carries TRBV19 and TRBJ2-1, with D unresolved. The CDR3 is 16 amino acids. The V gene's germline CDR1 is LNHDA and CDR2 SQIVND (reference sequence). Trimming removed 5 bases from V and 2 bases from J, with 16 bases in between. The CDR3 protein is CASSPRAGRAYNEQFF. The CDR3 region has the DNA TGTGCCAGTAGTCCTCGTGCAGGCCGAGCCTACAATGAGCAGTTCTTC.

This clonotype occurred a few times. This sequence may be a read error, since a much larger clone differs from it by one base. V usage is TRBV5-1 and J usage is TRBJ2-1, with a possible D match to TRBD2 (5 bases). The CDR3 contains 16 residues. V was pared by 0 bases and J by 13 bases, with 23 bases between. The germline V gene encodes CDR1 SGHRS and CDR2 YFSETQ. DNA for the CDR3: TGCGCCAGCAGCTTGGATGGCTATGGGCCCGGGGAGACCCAGTTCTTC. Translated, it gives CASSLDGYGPGETQFF. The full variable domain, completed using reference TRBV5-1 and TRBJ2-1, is KAGVTQTPRYLIKTRGQQVTLSCSPISGHRSVSWYQQTPGQGLQFLFEYFSETQRNKGNFPGRFSGRQFSNSRSEMNVSTLELGDSALYLCASSLDGYGPGETQFFGPGTRLTVL.

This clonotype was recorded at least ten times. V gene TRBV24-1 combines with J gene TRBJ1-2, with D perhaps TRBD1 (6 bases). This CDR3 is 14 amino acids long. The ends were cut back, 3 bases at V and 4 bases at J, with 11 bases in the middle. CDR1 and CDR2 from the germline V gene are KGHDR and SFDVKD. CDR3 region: CATSDRQDLYGYTF. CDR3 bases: TGTGCCACCAGTGATCGACAGGACCTCTATGGCTACACCTTC.

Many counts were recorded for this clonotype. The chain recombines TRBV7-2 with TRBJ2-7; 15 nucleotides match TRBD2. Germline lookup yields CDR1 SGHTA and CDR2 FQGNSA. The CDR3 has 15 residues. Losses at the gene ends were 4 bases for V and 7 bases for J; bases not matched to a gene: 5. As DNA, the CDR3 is TGTGCCAGCAGCTCGGGACTAGCGGGGGGAAGGGAGCAGTACTTC. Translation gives CASSSGLAGGREQYF. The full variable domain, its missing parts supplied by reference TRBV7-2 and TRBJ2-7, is GAGVSQSPSNKVTEKGKDVELRCDPISGHTALYWYRQSLGQGLEFLIYFQGNSAPDKSGLPSDRFSAERTGGSVSTLTIQRTQQEDSAVYLCASSSGLAGGREQYFGPGTRLTVT.

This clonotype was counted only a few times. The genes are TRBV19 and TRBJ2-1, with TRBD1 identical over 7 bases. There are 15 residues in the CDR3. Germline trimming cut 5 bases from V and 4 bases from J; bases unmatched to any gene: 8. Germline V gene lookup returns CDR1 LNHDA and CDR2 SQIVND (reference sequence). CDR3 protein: CASSPRGPTYNEQFF. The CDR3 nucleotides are TGTGCCAGTAGTCCTAGGGGGCCAACTTACAATGAGCAGTTCTTC.